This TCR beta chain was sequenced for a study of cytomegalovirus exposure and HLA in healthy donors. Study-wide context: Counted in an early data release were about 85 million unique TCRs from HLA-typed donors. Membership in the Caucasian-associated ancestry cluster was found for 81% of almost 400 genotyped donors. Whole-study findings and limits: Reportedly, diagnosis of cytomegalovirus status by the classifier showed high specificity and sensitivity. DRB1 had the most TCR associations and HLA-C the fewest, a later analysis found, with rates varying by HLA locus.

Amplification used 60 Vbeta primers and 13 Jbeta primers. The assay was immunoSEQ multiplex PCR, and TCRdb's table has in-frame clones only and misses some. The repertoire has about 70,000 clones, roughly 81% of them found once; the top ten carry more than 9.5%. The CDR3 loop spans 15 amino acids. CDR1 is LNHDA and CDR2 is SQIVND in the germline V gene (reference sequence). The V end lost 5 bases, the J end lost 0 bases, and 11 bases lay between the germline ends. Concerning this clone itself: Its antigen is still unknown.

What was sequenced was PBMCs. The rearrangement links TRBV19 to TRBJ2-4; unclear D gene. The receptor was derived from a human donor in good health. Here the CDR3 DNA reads TGTGCCAGTAGTCAATTACACCCAGCCAAAAACATTCAGTACTTC. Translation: CASSQLHPAKNIQYF.